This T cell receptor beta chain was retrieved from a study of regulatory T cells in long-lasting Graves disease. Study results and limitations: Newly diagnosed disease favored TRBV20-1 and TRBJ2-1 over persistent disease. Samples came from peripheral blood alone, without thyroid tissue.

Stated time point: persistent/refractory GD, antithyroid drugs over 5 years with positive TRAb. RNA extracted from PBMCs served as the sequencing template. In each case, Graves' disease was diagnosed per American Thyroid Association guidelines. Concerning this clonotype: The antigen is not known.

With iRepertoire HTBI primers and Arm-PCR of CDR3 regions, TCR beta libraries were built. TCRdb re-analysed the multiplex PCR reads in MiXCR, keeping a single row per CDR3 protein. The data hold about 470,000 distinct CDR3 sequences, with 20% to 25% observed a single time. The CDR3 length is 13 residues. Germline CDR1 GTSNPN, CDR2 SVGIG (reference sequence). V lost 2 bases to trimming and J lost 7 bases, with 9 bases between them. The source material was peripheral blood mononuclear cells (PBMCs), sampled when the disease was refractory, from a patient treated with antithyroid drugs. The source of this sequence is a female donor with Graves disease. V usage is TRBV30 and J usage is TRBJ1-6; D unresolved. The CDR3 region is CAWSYSLNSPLHF. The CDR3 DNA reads TGTGCCTGGAGTTACAGCCTGAATTCACCCCTCCACTTT.